One and the same sample provided the 3 T cell receptor beta chains below, sequenced in a study of T-cell reconstitution after alpha-beta-depleted transplantation in children. Preparation of the TCRbeta library involved a method that used unique molecular identifiers. TCRdb itself ran the PCR reads through MiXCR, one entry per CDR3 protein. The sample lists around 130,000 distinct CDR3 sequences, roughly 9.7% seen once, with under 30% in the top ten. Source: PBMCs, mostly from graft donor cells, taken 180 days after TCRalphabeta/CD19-depleted stem cell transplant. The receptors come from a girl under three years old who had a stem cell transplant for combined immunodeficiency, so the T cells may come from the graft donor.

This clonotype was found a few times. The rearrangement joins TRBV28 to TRBJ2-1; 12 bases fit TRBD1. CDR3 size: 15 residues. The V segment lost 3 bases and the J segment 6 bases; nucleotides outside the gene matches: 3. The germline V gene encodes CDR1 MDHEN and CDR2 SYDVKM. The CDR3 loop is CASSFWDRGLNEQFF. In DNA form, the CDR3 reads TGTGCCAGCAGTTTTTGGGACAGGGGGCTCAATGAGCAGTTCTTC.

This clonotype appeared many times. The chain has TRBV12-3 or TRBV12-4 and TRBJ1-2, with D hard to call. Deletions cut 2 bases from V and 2 bases from J, with 3 bases between. CDR3 size: 12 residues. Here the CDR3 reads CASSLRNYGYTF. CDR3 coding DNA: TGTGCCAGCAGTTTAAGGAACTATGGCTACACCTTC.

In this sample, this clonotype turned up a few times. J is TRBJ2-3 and V is TRBV6-1; D remains unclear. The germline CDR1 and CDR2 sequences are MNHNS and SASEGT. The CDR3 spans 14 residues. Trimming took off 3 bases at V and 1 base at J, with 8 bases between the two ends. The DNA of the CDR3 is TGTGCCAGCAGTGAGGGTTGGGGCACAGATACGCAGTATTTT. Protein: CASSEGWGTDTQYF.